The rows below give T cell receptor beta chains drawn from one sample of a study of blood T cell repertoires in COVID-19. TCRdb's copy holds only in-frame clones and misses some; the assay was immunoSEQ multiplex PCR. The sample includes roughly 180,000 clones, approximately 85% of them seen just once. Sequencing input: peripheral blood. The source is a man in his fifties or sixties who had recovered from COVID-19. Both conserved end residues are part of each CDR3. Fields, in order: V gene, clone size, D gene, J gene, CDR3 DNA, CDR3 protein. D genes are given only for firm matches. Expanded clones are given a class, and other clones once, few, many or no size at all.

v_gene: TRBV7-2
abundance: .
d_gene: .
j_gene: TRBJ2-7
CDR3nt: TGTGCCAGCAGCTTAGTTTCCGATCCCGGCTACGAGCAGTACTTC
CDR3aa: CASSLVSDPGYEQYF

v_gene: TRBV5-6
abundance: .
d_gene: TRBD1
j_gene: TRBJ1-2
CDR3nt: TGTGCCAGCAGCAGACGTACAGGGGACTATGGCTACACCTTC
CDR3aa: CASSRRTGDYGYTF

v_gene: TRBV6-5
abundance: .
d_gene: TRBD1
j_gene: TRBJ1-2
CDR3nt: TGTGCCAGCAGGTATACAGGGGGCGCAAACTATGGCTACACCTTC
CDR3aa: CASRYTGGANYGYTF

v_gene: TRBV15
abundance: once
d_gene: .
j_gene: TRBJ1-3
CDR3nt: TGTGCCACCAGCAGAGAAGGTGGGGCTTTAGATGGAAACACCATATATTTT
CDR3aa: CATSREGGALDGNTIYF

v_gene: TRBV6-5
abundance: .
d_gene: .
j_gene: TRBJ2-2
CDR3nt: TGTGCCAGCAGAATTCCCGGGGATAACACCGGGGAGCTGTTTTTT
CDR3aa: CASRIPGDNTGELFF

v_gene: TRBV6-7
abundance: .
d_gene: TRBD1
j_gene: TRBJ2-7
CDR3nt: TGTGCCAGCTACAGGGGCAGCTCCTACGAGCAGTACTTC
CDR3aa: CASYRGSSYEQYF

v_gene: TRBV6-6
abundance: .
d_gene: .
j_gene: TRBJ1-6
CDR3nt: TGTGCCAGCAGTTACGAGGGGTCAGGGGTTAATTCACCCCTCCACTTT
CDR3aa: CASSYEGSGVNSPLHF

v_gene: TRBV19
abundance: .
d_gene: TRBD1
j_gene: TRBJ2-3
CDR3nt: TGTGCCAGTAGTCTAAACAGGGGTTTCACAGATACGCAGTATTTT
CDR3aa: CASSLNRGFTDTQYF

v_gene: TRBV5-1
abundance: many
d_gene: TRBD2
j_gene: TRBJ2-7
CDR3nt: TGCGCCAGCACTTCGGGAGGGATCCGCAGCTACGAGCAGTACTTC
CDR3aa: CASTSGGIRSYEQYF

v_gene: TRBV10-3
abundance: .
d_gene: TRBD1
j_gene: TRBJ2-3
CDR3nt: TGTGCCATCAGTGAGTCTGGACAGGGTACGGCAGATACGCAGTATTTT
CDR3aa: CAISESGQGTADTQYF

v_gene: TRBV11-1
abundance: .
d_gene: TRBD1
j_gene: TRBJ2-1
CDR3nt: TGTGCCAGCAGCCAAAACGGACAGGGGGCGCGGAATGAGCAGTTCTTC
CDR3aa: CASSQNGQGARNEQFF

v_gene: TRBV24-1
abundance: once
d_gene: TRBD2
j_gene: TRBJ2-2
CDR3nt: TGTGCCACCAGCAGCGGGGGGGACACCGGGGAGCTGTTTTTT
CDR3aa: CATSSGGDTGELFF

v_gene: TRBV2
abundance: .
d_gene: .
j_gene: TRBJ2-7
CDR3nt: TGTGCCAGCAGTGATTGGAGCGAGCAGTACTTC
CDR3aa: CASSDWSEQYF

v_gene: TRBV7-9
abundance: .
d_gene: .
j_gene: TRBJ2-1
CDR3nt: TGTGCCAGCAGCGCGGGACAGCCTTACAATGAGCAGTTCTTC
CDR3aa: CASSAGQPYNEQFF

v_gene: TRBV2
abundance: .
d_gene: TRBD1
j_gene: TRBJ2-1
CDR3nt: TGTGCCAGCAGTGAAGCTGAACGGGGCAGGGGGTTCCAAACTAACAATGAGCAGTTCTTC
CDR3aa: CASSEAERGRGFQTNNEQFF

v_gene: TRBV27
abundance: .
d_gene: TRBD1
j_gene: TRBJ2-7
CDR3nt: TGTGCCAGCAGCCAACAGGACAGGGGGTTCCCGCAGTACTTC
CDR3aa: CASSQQDRGFPQYF

v_gene: TRBV7-3
abundance: .
d_gene: .
j_gene: TRBJ2-7
CDR3nt: TGTGCCAGCAGCTCGCCCGGTCAGGGTGCAAACGTCGAGCAGTACTTC
CDR3aa: CASSSPGQGANVEQYF

v_gene: TRBV27
abundance: .
d_gene: .
j_gene: TRBJ1-2
CDR3nt: TGTGCCAGCAGTGACCGGGGGACCTATGGCTACACCTTC
CDR3aa: CASSDRGTYGYTF

v_gene: TRBV5-1
abundance: .
d_gene: .
j_gene: TRBJ2-7
CDR3nt: TGCGCCAGCAGCTTGAACGCAGGAAGCTCCTACGAGCAGTACTTC
CDR3aa: CASSLNAGSSYEQYF

v_gene: TRBV19
abundance: once
d_gene: TRBD2
j_gene: TRBJ2-1
CDR3nt: TGTGCCAGTAGTATTGCAGCGGGGGCACACAATGAGCAGTTCTTC
CDR3aa: CASSIAAGAHNEQFF

v_gene: TRBV2
abundance: .
d_gene: .
j_gene: TRBJ2-5
CDR3nt: TGTGCCAGCAAAGGGCGGGGGCCGCGAGAGACCCAGTACTTC
CDR3aa: CASKGRGPRETQYF

v_gene: TRBV4-1
abundance: few
d_gene: .
j_gene: TRBJ2-2
CDR3nt: TGCGCCAGCAGGGCGGGGGCGCTGGACACCGGGGAGCTGTTTTTT
CDR3aa: CASRAGALDTGELFF